These T cell receptor beta chains were read from a single sample in a study of cytomegalovirus exposure and HLA in healthy donors. TCRdb keeps only in-frame clones here, not all; method: immunoSEQ multiplex PCR. The profile shows 60,000 to 85,000 clones, under 80% of them singletons. Sample: PBMCs. These receptors were collected from a man aged 60 to 69 in good health and CMV-seropositive. Each CDR3 is given with its conserved first and last residue. The D gene is left open where the match is weak. The size of a clone is reported for some rows only, either as once, few or many, or as a class for expanded clones.

j_call | d_call | v_call | clone_size | cdr3_aa | cdr3_nt
TRBJ2-2 | . | TRBV10-2 | . | CASTLGVGNTGELFF | TGCGCCAGCACCTTGGGAGTTGGGAACACCGGGGAGCTGTTTTTT
TRBJ2-5 | . | TRBV9 | . | CASSPRTAQETQYF | TGTGCCAGCAGCCCGAGGACAGCACAAGAGACCCAGTACTTC
TRBJ2-7 | . | TRBV4-1 | few | CASSQPGSSYEQYF | TGCGCCAGCAGCCAACCGGGTTCCTCCTACGAGCAGTACTTC
TRBJ1-3 | . | TRBV2 | few | CASSPFLGGSGNTIYF | TGTGCCAGCAGTCCTTTTTTGGGGGGATCGGGAAACACCATATATTTT
TRBJ2-7 | TRBD2 | TRBV29-1 | . | CSVRTRASYEQYF | TGCAGCGTCCGGACTAGGGCGTCCTACGAGCAGTACTTC
TRBJ2-1 | TRBD2 | TRBV7-8 | . | CASSLGGSGSSYNEQFF | TGTGCCAGCAGCTTAGGAGGTAGCGGGAGCTCCTACAATGAGCAGTTCTTC
TRBJ1-1 | . | TRBV5-4 | . | CASSPRGTEAFF | TGTGCCAGCAGTCCCAGGGGCACTGAAGCTTTCTTT
TRBJ2-5 | TRBD2 | TRBV29-1 | . | CSVERASGVMRTQYF | TGCAGCGTTGAACGGGCTAGCGGAGTAATGCGGACCCAGTACTTC
TRBJ2-7 | TRBD1 | TRBV2 | . | CASSERGLHEQYF | TGTGCCAGCAGCGAAAGGGGGCTACACGAGCAGTACTTC
TRBJ2-1 | TRBD2 | TRBV30 | . | CAWKVRTSGGADYNEQFF | TGTGCCTGGAAAGTCAGGACTAGCGGGGGGGCTGACTACAATGAGCAGTTCTTC
TRBJ2-7 | . | TRBV19 | . | CASSIGAGQLEQYF | TGTGCCAGTAGTATAGGGGCAGGTCAGCTCGAGCAGTACTTC
TRBJ2-5 | . | TRBV11-2 | . | CASSDNLQEETQYF | TGTGCCAGCAGCGACAATCTCCAAGAGGAGACCCAGTACTTC
TRBJ2-5 | . | TRBV9 | . | CASSVGASEQETQYF | TGTGCCAGCAGCGTAGGCGCTAGCGAACAAGAGACCCAGTACTTC